The 19 T cell receptor beta chains listed next were all sequenced from one sample in a study of identical twins. In TCRdb, the 5' RACE reads were re-called with MiXCR into one record per CDR3 protein. The sample comprises over 500,000 distinct CDR3 sequences, less than 25% of which are singletons, and around 0.91% rests with the top ten. This same sample was also part of a study on T cells expressing NK-cell markers.

Sequencing was carried out using CD4+ T cells sorted from blood. The receptors come from a woman aged 18-29 years in good health.

This clonotype showed up just a few times. The chain uses TRBV5-1 and TRBJ2-7, with 11 bases that match TRBD2. Germline V CDR1 and CDR2: SGHRS, YFSETQ. This CDR3 is built from 16 residues. Trimming at V came to 0 bases and at J to 2 bases, leaving 4 bases not matched to a gene. The CDR3 sequence: CASSLGPGLAAYEQYF. In DNA form, the CDR3 reads TGCGCCAGCAGCTTGGGGCCGGGACTAGCGGCCTACGAGCAGTACTTC.

This clonotype was detected once. The chain employs TRBV29-1 and TRBJ2-2; D not certain. The V gene's germline CDR1 is SQVTM and CDR2 ANQGSEA. The CDR3 extends over 16 amino acids. With 4 bases removed from V and 6 bases from J, the gap between germline ends came to 21 bases. This chain's CDR3 is CSVVSTRKRSSGELFF. For the CDR3, the DNA is TGCAGCGTTGTTAGCACCCGGAAACGGAGTTCCGGGGAGCTGTTTTTT.

This clonotype was picked up a small number of times. The rearrangement links TRBV7-6 to TRBJ1-2, with 7 bases identical to TRBD1. The J segment lost 5 bases and the V segment lost 5 bases, leaving 17 bases of the junction unmatched. The CDR3 has 17 amino acids. CDR1 and CDR2 from the germline V gene are SGHVS and FNYEAQ. The CDR3, as DNA: TGTGCCAGCAGCCCAGGGGCTTGGGACAGACGCGAATATGGCTACACCTTC. This translates into CASSPGAWDRREYGYTF.

The chain is built from TRBV24-1 and TRBJ2-3, with TRBD1 matching 8 bases. After removal of 3 bases from V and 2 bases from J, the junction contained 9 bases not matched to a gene. CDR1 and CDR2 (germline): KGHDR, SFDVKD. The CDR3 has 17 residues. The DNA for the CDR3 is TGTGCCACCAGTGATCCGCGAGGACAGGGAGCCACAGATACGCAGTATTTT. Its translation is CATSDPRGQGATDTQYF.

As for this clonotype: The junction departs from germline at one end; a sequencing error may be responsible. The chain carries TRBV15 and TRBJ2-5, with D perhaps assigned TRBD1 or TRBD2 (5 bases each). CDR1 is LNHNV and CDR2 is YYDKDF in the germline V gene (reference sequence). The CDR3 length is 13 residues. CDR3 sequence reads: CATSRDIGTEECF. CDR3 DNA: TGTGCCACCAGCAGAGATATCGGGACCGAAGAGTGCTTC.

This chain joins TRBV12-3 or TRBV12-4 and TRBJ1-2; D is undetermined. This CDR3 comprises 13 residues. V lost 3 bases and J lost 6, with 11 bases in between. DNA for the CDR3: TGTGCCAGCAGTTTGTTTCCAGGCGATGGCTACACCTTC. This sequence encodes CASSLFPGDGYTF.

This clonotype came up many times. The rearrangement uses TRBV20-1 and TRBJ2-7; a possible D gene is TRBD1 (5 bases). Germline values: CDR1 DFQATT, CDR2 SNEGSKA (reference sequence). The CDR3 is 11 amino acids. Between the trimmed V and J ends, which lost 5 bases and 6 bases, there was a span of 11 bases. The CDR3 sequence is CSAPDSPEQYF. The CDR3, as DNA: TGCAGTGCTCCTGACAGTCCCGAGCAGTACTTC.

This clonotype showed up many times. The gene calls are TRBV12-3 or TRBV12-4 and TRBJ2-7, with 7 positions matching TRBD2. V lost 2 bases, J lost 6 bases, and 7 bases stayed unmatched. The CDR3 has 14 residues. The DNA for the CDR3 is TGTGCCAGCAGTTTAATGGGCGGGGGAACCGAGCAGTACTTC. This sequence encodes CASSLMGGGTEQYF.

The V call is TRBV15, the J call TRBJ2-1, with 7 bases lining up with TRBD2. From germline, CDR1 is LNHNV and CDR2 YYDKDF (reference sequence). This CDR3 is 13 amino acids long. V gave up 5 bases and J gave up 6 bases; unmatched junction bases: 4. CDR3 in DNA: TGTGCCACCAGCGGAATAGCGGGCAATGAGCAGTTCTTC. Translation gives CATSGIAGNEQFF.

Only a few counts were recorded for this clonotype. The rearrangement uses TRBV9 and TRBJ2-1; possible D gene TRBD2, 5 bases. Germline V gene lookup returns CDR1 SGDLS and CDR2 YYNGEE. The length of the CDR3 is 17 residues. Trimming left V 0 bases short and J 0 bases short, with 13 bases between. The CDR3 DNA sequence: TGTGCCAGCAGCGTAGTGGCTAGCCTTAGCTCCTACAATGAGCAGTTCTTC. Protein product: CASSVVASLSSYNEQFF.

The chain uses TRBV12-3 or TRBV12-4 and TRBJ2-6; no clear D. The CDR3 runs to 15 residues. V lost 5 bases and J 2 bases, leaving 10 bases between the germline ends. This CDR3 reads CASSPSRPGANVLTF. The CDR3 bases are TGTGCCAGCAGTCCTTCGCGGCCTGGGGCCAACGTCCTGACTTTC.

This clonotype was observed once. At one boundary the junction diverges from the germline segment, which might be a read error. V gene TRBV12-3 or TRBV12-4 combines with J gene TRBJ2-7; possible D gene TRBD2, 5 bases. The CDR3 has 13 residues. The CDR3 region is CPSSFSGSYEQYF. The CDR3 coding sequence is TGTCCCAGCAGTTTCTCGGGGTCCTACGAGCAGTACTTC.

This chain connects TRBV21-1 to TRBJ2-7; the D call TRBD1 from the table was never checked on the DNA. TRBV21-1 is a documented pseudogene. The CDR3 loop spans 13 amino acids. The CDR3 loop reads CASTGQGTYEQYF. The CDR3 DNA is TGTGCCAGCACGGGACAGGGGACCTACGAGCAGTACTTC.

V usage is TRBV30 and J usage is TRBJ2-7; 9 bases are a match to TRBD2. Germline loops: CDR1 GTSNPN, CDR2 SVGIG (reference sequence). J was trimmed by 3 bases and V by 1 base; bases with no gene match: 10. The CDR3 is 16 residues long. CDR3 coding DNA: TGTGCCTGGAGTGCCAGAAGACTAGCGGAGATCTACGAGCAGTACTTC. Its translation: CAWSARRLAEIYEQYF.

At least ten counts were recorded for this clonotype. The chain recombines TRBV12-3 or TRBV12-4 with TRBJ2-3; D is perhaps TRBD2 (6 bases). CDR3 length: 15 amino acids. Deletions cut 0 bases from V and 13 bases from J, with 20 bases between. CDR3 coding DNA: TGTGCCAGCAGTTTAGCGTCTGGGACTTCCCCCCGAGAGTATTTT. The encoded protein is CASSLASGTSPREYF.

This clonotype was seen a handful of times. The rearrangement links TRBV6-1 to TRBJ2-1, with a weak D call TRBD2 (6 bases). The CDR3 is 14 amino acids. Trimming shortened V by 4 bases and J by 7 bases, and 14 bases separated the two germline ends. Per germline, CDR1 MNHNS and CDR2 SASEGT. The CDR3 DNA is TGTGCCAGCAGTGCGCAGACTAGTTTGAATGAGCAGTTCTTC. It specifies CASSAQTSLNEQFF.

This clonotype was seen more than once but under ten times. J is TRBJ2-7 and V is TRBV20-1; D may be TRBD1 or TRBD2 (7 bases each). V shed 6 bases and J shed 6 bases, with 21 bases lying between them. Germline CDR1 DFQATT, CDR2 SNEGSKA (reference sequence). The CDR3 covers 14 residues. The CDR3 DNA reads as TGCAGTGCACCTAAGGACAGGCCGGGAGGCGAGCAGTACTTC. Its protein product is CSAPKDRPGGEQYF.

This clonotype has a handful of counts. The V gene is TRBV29-1, the J gene TRBJ2-1, with TRBD2 identical over 8 bases. J was trimmed by 7 bases and V by 5 bases; bases with no gene match: 7. The CDR3 has 13 amino acids. From germline, CDR1 is SQVTM and CDR2 ANQGSEA. CDR3 in DNA: TGCAGCGTTACGTGGACTAGCTTAAATGAGCAGTTCTTC. Its protein is CSVTWTSLNEQFF.

In this sample, this clonotype turned up a few times. This chain links TRBV7-2 with TRBJ2-2; D tentatively fits TRBD1 or TRBD2 (5 bases each). Trimming took 8 bases from V and 7 from J, leaving 14 bases between them. Germline-derived CDR1 and CDR2 are SGHTA and FQGNSA. The length of the CDR3 is 13 residues. The CDR3 DNA sequence: TGTGCCAGCGGAGGCTGGGGCCACGGGGAGCTGTTTTTT. Its translation is CASGGWGHGELFF.